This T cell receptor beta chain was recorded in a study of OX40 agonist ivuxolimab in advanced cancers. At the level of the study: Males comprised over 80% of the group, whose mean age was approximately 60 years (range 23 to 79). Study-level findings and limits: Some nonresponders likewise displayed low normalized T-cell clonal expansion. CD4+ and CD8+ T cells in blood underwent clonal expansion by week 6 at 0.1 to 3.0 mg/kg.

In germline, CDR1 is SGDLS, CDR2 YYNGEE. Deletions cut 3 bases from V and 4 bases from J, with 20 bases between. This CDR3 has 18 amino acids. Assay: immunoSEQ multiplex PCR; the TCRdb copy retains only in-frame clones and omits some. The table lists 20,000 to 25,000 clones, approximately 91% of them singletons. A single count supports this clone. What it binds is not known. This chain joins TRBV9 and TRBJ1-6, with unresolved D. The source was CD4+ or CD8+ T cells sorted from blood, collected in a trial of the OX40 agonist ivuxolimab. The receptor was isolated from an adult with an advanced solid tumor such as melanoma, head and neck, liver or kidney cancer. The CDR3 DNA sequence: TGTGCCAGCAGCGCGAATGCCCCCGCCGGTCGGTATAATTCACCCCTCCACTTT. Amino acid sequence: CASSANAPAGRYNSPLHF.